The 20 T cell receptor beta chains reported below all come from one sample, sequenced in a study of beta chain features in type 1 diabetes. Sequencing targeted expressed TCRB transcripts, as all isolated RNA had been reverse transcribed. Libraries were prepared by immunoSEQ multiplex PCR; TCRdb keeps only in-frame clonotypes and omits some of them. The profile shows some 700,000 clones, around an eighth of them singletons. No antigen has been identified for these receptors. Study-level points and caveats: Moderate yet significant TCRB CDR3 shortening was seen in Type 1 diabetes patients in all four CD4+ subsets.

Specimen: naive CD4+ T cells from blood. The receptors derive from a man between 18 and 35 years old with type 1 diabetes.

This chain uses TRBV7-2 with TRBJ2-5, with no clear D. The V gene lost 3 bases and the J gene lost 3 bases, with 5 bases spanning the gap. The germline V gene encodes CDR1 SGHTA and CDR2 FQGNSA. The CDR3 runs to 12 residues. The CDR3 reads CASSLSEETQYF. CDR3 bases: TGTGCCAGCAGCTTGAGTGAAGAGACCCAGTACTTC.

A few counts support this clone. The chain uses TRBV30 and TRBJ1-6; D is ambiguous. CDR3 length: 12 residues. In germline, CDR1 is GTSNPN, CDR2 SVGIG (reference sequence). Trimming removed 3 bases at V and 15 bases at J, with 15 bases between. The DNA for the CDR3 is TGTGCCTGGAGGGACGGAGGAGCGAACCTCCACTTT. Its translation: CAWRDGGANLHF.

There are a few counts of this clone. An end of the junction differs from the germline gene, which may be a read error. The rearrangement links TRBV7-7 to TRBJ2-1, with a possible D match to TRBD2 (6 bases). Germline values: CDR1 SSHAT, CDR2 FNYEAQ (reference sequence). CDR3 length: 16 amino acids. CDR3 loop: CASSANLGQGGNEQFF. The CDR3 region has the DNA TGTGCTAGCAGCGCCAACTTGGGGCAGGGAGGCAATGAGCAGTTCTTC.

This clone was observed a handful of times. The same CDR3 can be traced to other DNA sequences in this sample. CDR3 protein: CASSVGSGNTIYF. CDR3 bases: TGTGCCAGCAGCGTAGGCTCCGGAAACACCATATATTTT. V is TRBV9 and J is TRBJ1-3; no firm D call. V was pared by 0 bases and J by 4 bases, with 5 bases between. The CDR3 covers 13 residues. Germline V lookup: CDR1 SGDLS, CDR2 YYNGEE.

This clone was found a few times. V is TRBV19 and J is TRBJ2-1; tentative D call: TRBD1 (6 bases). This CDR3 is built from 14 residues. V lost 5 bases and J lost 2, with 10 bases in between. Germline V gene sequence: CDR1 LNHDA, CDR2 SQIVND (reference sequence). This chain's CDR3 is CASSPGDPYNEQFF. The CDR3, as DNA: TGTGCCAGTAGTCCAGGGGATCCCTACAATGAGCAGTTCTTC.

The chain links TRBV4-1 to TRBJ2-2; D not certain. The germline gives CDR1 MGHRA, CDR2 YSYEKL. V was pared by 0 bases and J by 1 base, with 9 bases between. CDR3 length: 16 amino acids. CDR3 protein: CASSQDVAQNTGELFF. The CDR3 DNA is TGCGCCAGCAGCCAAGATGTGGCTCAGAACACCGGGGAGCTGTTTTTT.

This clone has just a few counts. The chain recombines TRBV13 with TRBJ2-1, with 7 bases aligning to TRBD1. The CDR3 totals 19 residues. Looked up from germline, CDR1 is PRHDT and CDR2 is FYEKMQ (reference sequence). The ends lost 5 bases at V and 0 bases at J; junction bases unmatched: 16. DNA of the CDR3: TGTGCCAGCAGCCCTCGACAGGGCCACTTGAGGGGCTCCTACAATGAGCAGTTCTTC. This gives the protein CASSPRQGHLRGSYNEQFF.

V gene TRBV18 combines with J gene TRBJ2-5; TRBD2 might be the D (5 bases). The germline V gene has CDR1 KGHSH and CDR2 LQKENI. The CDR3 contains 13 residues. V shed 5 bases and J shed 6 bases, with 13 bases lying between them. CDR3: CASSSTGEKTQYF. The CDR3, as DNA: TGTGCCAGCTCATCTACCGGGGAGAAGACCCAGTACTTC.

The CDR3 region has the DNA TGTGCCAGCAGTGACGAGGGACTGAAGGTATTCAATGAGCAGTTCTTC. Its translation is CASSDEGLKVFNEQFF. The genes are TRBV2 and TRBJ2-1; weak D call: TRBD2 (6 bases). The CDR3 loop spans 16 amino acids. V was trimmed by 3 bases and J by 6 bases, leaving 18 bases between them. Germline CDR1 and CDR2: SNHLY and FYNNEI. Combining the CDR3 with reference TRBV2 and TRBJ2-1 gives the whole variable domain EPEVTQTPSHQVTQMGQEVILRCVPISNHLYFYWYRQILGQKVEFLVSFYNNEISEKSEIFDDQFSVERPDGSNFTLKIRSTKLEDSAMYFCASSDEGLKVFNEQFFGPGTRLTVL.

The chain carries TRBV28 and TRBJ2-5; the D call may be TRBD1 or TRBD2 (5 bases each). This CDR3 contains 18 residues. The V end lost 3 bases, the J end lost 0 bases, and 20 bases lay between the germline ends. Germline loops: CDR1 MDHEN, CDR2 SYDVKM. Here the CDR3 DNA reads TGTGCCAGCAGTTTTTCCAGGTCCCGGGACCTGTACCAAGAGACCCAGTACTTC. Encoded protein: CASSFSRSRDLYQETQYF.

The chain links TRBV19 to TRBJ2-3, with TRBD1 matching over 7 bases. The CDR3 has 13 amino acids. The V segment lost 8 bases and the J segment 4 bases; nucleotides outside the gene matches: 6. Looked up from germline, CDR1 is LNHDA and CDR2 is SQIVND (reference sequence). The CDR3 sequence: CASAPTGADTQYF. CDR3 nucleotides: TGTGCCAGTGCCCCAACAGGGGCAGATACGCAGTATTTT. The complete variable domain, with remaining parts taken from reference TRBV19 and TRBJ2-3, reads DGGITQSPKYLFRKEGQNVTLSCEQNLNHDAMYWYRQDPGQGLRLIYYSQIVNDFQKGDIAEGYSVSREKKESFPLTVTSAQKNPTAFYLCASAPTGADTQYFGPGTRLTVL.

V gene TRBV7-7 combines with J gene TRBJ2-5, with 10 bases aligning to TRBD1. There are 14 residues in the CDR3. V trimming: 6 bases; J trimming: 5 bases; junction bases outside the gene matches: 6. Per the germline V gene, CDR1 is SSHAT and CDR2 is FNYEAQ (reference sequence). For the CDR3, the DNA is TGTGCCAGCAGTCGGGACAGGGGAGTGGAGACCCAGTACTTC. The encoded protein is CASSRDRGVETQYF.

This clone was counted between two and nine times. CDR3 sequence reads: CAWGSRDRTYGYTF. CDR3 coding DNA: TGTGCCTGGGGGTCCCGGGACAGGACCTATGGCTACACCTTC. V is TRBV30 and J is TRBJ1-2; 8 bases agree with TRBD1. This CDR3 comprises 14 residues. The V gene's germline CDR1 is GTSNPN and CDR2 SVGIG (reference sequence). The V and J ends lost 5 bases and 4 bases, in that order; junction bases with no gene match: 9.

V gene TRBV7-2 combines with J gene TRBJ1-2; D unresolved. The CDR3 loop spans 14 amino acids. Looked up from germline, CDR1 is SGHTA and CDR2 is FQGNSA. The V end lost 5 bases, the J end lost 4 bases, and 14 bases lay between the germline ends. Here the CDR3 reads CASSTGSGVYGYTF. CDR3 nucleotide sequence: TGTGCCAGCAGCACCGGAAGTGGGGTCTATGGCTACACCTTC.

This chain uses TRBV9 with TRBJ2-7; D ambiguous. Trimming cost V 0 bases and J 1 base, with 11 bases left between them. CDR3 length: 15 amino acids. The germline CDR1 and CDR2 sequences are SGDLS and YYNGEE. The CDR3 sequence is CASSVGALKSYEQYF. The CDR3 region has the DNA TGTGCCAGCAGCGTAGGGGCCCTTAAATCCTACGAGCAGTACTTC.

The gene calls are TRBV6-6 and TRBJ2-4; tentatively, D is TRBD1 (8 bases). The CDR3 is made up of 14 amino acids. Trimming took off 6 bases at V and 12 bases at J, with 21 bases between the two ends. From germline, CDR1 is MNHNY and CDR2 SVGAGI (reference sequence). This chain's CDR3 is CASRNTGQGGAQYF. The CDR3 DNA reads TGTGCCAGCAGAAATACCGGACAGGGAGGGGCTCAGTACTTC.

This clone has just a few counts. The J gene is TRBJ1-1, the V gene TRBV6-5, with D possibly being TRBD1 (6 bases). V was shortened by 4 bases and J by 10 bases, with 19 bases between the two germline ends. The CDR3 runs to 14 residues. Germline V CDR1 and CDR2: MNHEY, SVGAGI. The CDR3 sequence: CASSFKTEQGGAFF. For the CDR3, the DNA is TGTGCCAGCAGTTTTAAGACTGAACAGGGTGGAGCTTTCTTT.

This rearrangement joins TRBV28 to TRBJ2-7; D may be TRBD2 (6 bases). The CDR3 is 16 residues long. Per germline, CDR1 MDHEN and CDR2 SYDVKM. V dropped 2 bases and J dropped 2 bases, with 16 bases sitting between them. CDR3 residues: CASSLARTGRAYEQYF. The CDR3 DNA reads TGTGCCAGCAGTTTAGCAAGGACCGGGAGAGCCTACGAGCAGTACTTC.

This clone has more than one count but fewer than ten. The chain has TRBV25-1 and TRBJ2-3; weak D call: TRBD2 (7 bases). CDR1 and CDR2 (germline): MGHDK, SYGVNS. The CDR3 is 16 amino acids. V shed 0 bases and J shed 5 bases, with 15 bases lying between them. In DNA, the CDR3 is TGTGCCAGCAGTGAATATAGGGCGGGGGCAGGAGATACGCAGTATTTT. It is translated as CASSEYRAGAGDTQYF.

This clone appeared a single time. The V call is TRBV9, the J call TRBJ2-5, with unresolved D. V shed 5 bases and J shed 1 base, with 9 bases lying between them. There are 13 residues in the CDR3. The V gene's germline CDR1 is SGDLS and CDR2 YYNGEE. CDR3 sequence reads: CASSSHIQETQYF. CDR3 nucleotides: TGTGCCAGCAGTTCACACATCCAAGAGACCCAGTACTTC.